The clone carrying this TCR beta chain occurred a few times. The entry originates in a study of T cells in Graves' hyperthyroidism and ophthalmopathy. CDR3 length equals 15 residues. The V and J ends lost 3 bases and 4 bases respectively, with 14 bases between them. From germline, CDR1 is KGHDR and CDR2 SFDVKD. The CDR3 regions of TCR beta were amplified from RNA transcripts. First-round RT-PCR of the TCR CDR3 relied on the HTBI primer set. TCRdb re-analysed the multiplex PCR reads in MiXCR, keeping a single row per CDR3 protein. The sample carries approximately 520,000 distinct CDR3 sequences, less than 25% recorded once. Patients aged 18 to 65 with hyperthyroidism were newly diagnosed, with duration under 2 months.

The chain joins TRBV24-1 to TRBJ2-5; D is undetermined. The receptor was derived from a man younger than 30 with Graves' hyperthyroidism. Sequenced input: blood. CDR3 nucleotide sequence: TGTGCCACCAGTGATCTTACCGGGTTGCGAGAGACCCAGTACTTC. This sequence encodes CATSDLTGLRETQYF.